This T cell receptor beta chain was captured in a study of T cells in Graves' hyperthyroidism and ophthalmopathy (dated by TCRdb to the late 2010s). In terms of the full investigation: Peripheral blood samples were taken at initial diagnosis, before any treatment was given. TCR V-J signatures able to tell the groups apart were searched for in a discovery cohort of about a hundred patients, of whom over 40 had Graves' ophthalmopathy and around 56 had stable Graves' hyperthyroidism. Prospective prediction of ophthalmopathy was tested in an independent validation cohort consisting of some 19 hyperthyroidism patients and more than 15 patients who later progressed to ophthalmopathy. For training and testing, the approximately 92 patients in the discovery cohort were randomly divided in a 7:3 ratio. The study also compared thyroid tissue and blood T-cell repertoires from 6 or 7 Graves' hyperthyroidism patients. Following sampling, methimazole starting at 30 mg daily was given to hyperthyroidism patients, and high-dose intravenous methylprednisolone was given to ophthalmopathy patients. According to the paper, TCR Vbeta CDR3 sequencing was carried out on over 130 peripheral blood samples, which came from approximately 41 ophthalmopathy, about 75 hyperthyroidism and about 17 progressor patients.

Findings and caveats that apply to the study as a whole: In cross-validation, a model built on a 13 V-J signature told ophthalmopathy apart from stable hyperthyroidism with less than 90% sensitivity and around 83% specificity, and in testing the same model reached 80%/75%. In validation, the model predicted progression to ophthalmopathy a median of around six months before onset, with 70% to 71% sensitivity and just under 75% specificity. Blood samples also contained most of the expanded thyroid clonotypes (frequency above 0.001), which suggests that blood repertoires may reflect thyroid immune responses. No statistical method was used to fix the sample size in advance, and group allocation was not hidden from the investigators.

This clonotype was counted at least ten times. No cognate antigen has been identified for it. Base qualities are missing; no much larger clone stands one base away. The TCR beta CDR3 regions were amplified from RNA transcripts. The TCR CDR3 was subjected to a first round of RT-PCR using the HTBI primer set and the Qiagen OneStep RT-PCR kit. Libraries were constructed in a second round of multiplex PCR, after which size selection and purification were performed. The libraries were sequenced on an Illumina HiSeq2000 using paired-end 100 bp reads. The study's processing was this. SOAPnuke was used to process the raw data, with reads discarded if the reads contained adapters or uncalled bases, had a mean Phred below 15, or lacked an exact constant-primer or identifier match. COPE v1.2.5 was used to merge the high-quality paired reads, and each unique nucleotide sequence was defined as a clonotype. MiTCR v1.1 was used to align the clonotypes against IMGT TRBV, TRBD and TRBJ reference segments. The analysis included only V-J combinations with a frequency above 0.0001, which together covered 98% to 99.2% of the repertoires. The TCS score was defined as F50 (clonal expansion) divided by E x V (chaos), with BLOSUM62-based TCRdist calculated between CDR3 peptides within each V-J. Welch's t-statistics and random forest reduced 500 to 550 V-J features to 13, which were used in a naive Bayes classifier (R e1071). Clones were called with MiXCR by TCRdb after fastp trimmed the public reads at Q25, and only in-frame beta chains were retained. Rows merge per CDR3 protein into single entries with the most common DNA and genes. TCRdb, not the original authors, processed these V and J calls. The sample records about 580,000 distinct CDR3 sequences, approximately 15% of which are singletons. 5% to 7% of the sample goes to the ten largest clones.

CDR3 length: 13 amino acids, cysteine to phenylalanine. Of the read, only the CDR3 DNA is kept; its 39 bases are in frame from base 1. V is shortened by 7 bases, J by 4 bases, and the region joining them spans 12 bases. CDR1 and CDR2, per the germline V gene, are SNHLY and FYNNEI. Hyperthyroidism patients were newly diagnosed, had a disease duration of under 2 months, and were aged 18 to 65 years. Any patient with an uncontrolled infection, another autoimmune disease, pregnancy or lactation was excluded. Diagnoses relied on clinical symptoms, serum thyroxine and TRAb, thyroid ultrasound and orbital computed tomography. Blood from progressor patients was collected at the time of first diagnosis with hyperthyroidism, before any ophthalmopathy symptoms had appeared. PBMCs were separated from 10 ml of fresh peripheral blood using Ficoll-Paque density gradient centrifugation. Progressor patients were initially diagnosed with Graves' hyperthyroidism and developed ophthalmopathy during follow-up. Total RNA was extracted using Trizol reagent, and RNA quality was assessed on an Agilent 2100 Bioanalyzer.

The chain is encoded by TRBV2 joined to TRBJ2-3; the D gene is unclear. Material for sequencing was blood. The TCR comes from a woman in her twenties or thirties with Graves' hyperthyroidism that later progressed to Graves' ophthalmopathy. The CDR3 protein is CASNNQLADTQYF. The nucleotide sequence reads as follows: TGTGCCAGCAACAACCAGCTCGCAGATACGCAGTATTTT.